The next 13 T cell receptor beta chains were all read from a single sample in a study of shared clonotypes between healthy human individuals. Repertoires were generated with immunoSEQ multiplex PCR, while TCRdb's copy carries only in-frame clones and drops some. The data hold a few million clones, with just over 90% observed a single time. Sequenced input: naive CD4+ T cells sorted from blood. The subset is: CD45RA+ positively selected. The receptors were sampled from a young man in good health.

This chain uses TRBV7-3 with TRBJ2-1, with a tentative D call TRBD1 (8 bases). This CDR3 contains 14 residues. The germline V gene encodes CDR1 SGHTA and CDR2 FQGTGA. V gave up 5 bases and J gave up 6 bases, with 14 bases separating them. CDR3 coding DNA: TGTGCCAGCAGCCCACAGGGGGGGATCAATGAGCAGTTCTTC. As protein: CASSPQGGINEQFF.

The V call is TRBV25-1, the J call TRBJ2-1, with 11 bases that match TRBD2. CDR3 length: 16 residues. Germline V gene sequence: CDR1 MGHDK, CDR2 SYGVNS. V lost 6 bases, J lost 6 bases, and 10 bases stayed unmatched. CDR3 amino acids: CASRKKGTSGSNEQFF. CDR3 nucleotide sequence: TGTGCCAGCAGGAAAAAAGGGACTAGCGGATCCAATGAGCAGTTCTTC. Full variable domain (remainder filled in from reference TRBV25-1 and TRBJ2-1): EADIYQTPRYLVIGTGKKITLECSQTMGHDKMYWYQQDPGMELHLIHYSYGVNSTEKGDLSSESTVSRIRTEHFPLTLESARPSHTSQYLCASRKKGTSGSNEQFFGPGTRLTVL.

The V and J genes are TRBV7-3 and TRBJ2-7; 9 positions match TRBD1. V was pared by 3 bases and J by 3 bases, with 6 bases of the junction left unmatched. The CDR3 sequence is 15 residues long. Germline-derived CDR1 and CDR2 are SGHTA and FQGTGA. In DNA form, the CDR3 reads TGTGCCAGCAGCTTGGAACAGGGGGCTCTCTACGAGCAGTACTTC. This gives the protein CASSLEQGALYEQYF.

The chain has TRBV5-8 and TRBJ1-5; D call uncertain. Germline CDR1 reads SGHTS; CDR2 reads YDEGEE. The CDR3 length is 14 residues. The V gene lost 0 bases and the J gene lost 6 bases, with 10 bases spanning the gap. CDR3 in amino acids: CASSLAREGQPQHF. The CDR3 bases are TGTGCCAGCAGCTTGGCCCGGGAAGGTCAGCCCCAGCATTTT.

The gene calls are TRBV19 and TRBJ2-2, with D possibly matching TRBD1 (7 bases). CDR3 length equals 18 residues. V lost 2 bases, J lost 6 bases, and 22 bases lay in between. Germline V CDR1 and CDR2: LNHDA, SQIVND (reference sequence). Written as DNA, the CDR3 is TGTGCCAGTAGTATAAATCGGGGGATCCAGGGGGACGCCGGGGAGCTGTTTTTT. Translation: CASSINRGIQGDAGELFF. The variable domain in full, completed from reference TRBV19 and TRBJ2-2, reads DGGITQSPKYLFRKEGQNVTLSCEQNLNHDAMYWYRQDPGQGLRLIYYSQIVNDFQKGDIAEGYSVSREKKESFPLTVTSAQKNPTAFYLCASSINRGIQGDAGELFFGEGSRLTVL.

The CDR3 nucleotides read TGTACGAGCAGCCAGGGCGGTTCACCCCTCCACTTT. Protein product: CTSSQGGSPLHF. The chain employs TRBV2 and TRBJ1-6, with D possibly being TRBD1 (5 bases). Germline loops: CDR1 SNHLY, CDR2 FYNNEI. The CDR3 is 12 residues long.

The CDR3 sequence: CASSSNPGAVSYEQYF. CDR3 coding DNA: TGTGCCAGCAGCTCAAATCCGGGGGCGGTCTCCTACGAGCAGTACTTC. V gene TRBV11-2 combines with J gene TRBJ2-7, with D possibly being TRBD1 or TRBD2 (6 bases each). The CDR3 consists of 16 residues. The germline V gene encodes CDR1 SGHAT and CDR2 FQNNGV. V lost 4 bases, J lost 0 bases, and 16 bases lay in between. Together with reference TRBV11-2 and TRBJ2-7, the CDR3 gives the full variable domain: EAGVAQSPRYKIIEKRQSVAFWCNPISGHATLYWYQQILGQGPKLLIQFQNNGVVDDSQLPKDRFSAERLKGVDSTLKIQPAKLEDSAVYLCASSSNPGAVSYEQYFGPGTRLTVT.

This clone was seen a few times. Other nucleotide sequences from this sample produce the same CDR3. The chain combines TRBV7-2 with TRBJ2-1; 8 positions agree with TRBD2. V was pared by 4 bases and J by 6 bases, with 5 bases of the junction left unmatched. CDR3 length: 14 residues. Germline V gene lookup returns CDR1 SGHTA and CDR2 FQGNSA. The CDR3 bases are TGTGCCAGCAGCTCAGCGGGGGTGGCCAATGAGCAGTTCTTC. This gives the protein CASSSAGVANEQFF.

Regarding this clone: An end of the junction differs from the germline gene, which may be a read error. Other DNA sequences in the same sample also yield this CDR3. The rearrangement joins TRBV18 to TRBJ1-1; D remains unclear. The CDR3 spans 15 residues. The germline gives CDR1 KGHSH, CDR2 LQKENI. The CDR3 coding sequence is TGTGCCAGCTCACCACCGGCAGGCTTGAACACTGAGGCTTTCTTT. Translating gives CASSPPAGLNTEAFF. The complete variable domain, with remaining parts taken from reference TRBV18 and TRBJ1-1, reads NAGVMQNPRHLVRRRGQEARLRCSPMKGHSHVYWYRQLPEEGLKFMVYLQKENIIDESGMPKERFSAEFPKEGPSILRIQQVVRGDSAAYFCASSPPAGLNTEAFFGQGTRLTVV.

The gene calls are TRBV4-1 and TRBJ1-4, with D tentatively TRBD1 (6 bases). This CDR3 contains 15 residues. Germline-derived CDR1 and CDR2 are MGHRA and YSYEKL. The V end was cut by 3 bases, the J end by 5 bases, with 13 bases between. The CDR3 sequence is CASSQSGTRNEKLFF. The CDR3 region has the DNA TGCGCCAGCAGCCAGTCCGGGACAAGAAATGAAAAACTGTTTTTT.

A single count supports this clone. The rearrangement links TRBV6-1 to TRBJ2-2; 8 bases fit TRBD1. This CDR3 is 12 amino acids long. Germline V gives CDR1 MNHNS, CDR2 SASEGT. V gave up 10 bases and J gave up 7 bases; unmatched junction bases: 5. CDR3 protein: CAIRQGNGELFF. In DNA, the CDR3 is TGTGCCATTCGACAGGGGAACGGGGAGCTGTTTTTT.

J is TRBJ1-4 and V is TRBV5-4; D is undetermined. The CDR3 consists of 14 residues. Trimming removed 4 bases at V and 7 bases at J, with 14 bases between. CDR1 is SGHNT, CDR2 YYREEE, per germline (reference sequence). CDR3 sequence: CASSRTGGGEKLFF. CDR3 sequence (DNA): TGTGCCAGCAGCCGGACCGGAGGTGGTGAAAAACTGTTTTTT.

CDR3 loop: CASRQGAINGELFF. The CDR3 region has the DNA TGTGCCAGCAGGCAGGGGGCGATCAACGGGGAGCTGTTTTTT. This chain joins TRBV2 and TRBJ2-2; the match to TRBD1 covers 8 bases. Germline trimming cut 6 bases from V and 7 bases from J; bases unmatched to any gene: 7. In germline, CDR1 is SNHLY, CDR2 FYNNEI. The CDR3 has 14 residues. Supplemented by reference TRBV2 and TRBJ2-2, the full variable domain reads EPEVTQTPSHQVTQMGQEVILRCVPISNHLYFYWYRQILGQKVEFLVSFYNNEISEKSEIFDDQFSVERPDGSNFTLKIRSTKLEDSAMYFCASRQGAINGELFFGEGSRLTVL.